This T cell receptor (beta chain) appears in the sequencing data of a study of T-cell memory formation after mild COVID-19. Across the study: Most TCR clusters belonged to a single donor.

Trimming left V 2 bases short and J 1 base short, with 6 bases between. This CDR3 spans 13 amino acids. Looked up from germline, CDR1 is SGHRS and CDR2 is YFSETQ. TCRdb processed the 5' RACE reads anew with MiXCR; each CDR3 protein has one entry. The repertoire holds about 560,000 distinct CDR3 sequences, with roughly a fifth as singletons. General study results and limits: CD4/CD8 balance held among clones contracting day 15 to 85, and later expanders leaned CD4+.

Regarding this clonotype: The antigen is unknown.

V gene TRBV5-1 combines with J gene TRBJ2-5; TRBD1 is a possible D gene (5 bases). The TCR sequence derives from an adult woman who had mild COVID-19 (a few samples of this study predate the infection). Cell type and time point are not known. Sequenced: PBMCs or a T cell subset sorted from them (not recorded which). The CDR3 loop is CASSLQVQETQYF. The CDR3 DNA follows: TGCGCCAGCAGCTTACAGGTCCAAGAGACCCAGTACTTC. Supplemented by reference TRBV5-1 and TRBJ2-5, the full variable domain reads KAGVTQTPRYLIKTRGQQVTLSCSPISGHRSVSWYQQTPGQGLQFLFEYFSETQRNKGNFPGRFSGRQFSNSRSEMNVSTLELGDSALYLCASSLQVQETQYFGPGTRLLVL.